Below are 21 T cell receptor beta chains sequenced from a single sample in a study. TCRdb itself ran the RT-PCR reads through MiXCR, one entry per CDR3 protein. The data hold more than 600,000 distinct CDR3 sequences, with 14% observed a single time. The sequencing sample was made of memory CD4+ T cells from blood. These receptors were taken from a female donor in good health, serving as a healthy control.

This clonotype was observed a handful of times. This chain joins TRBV19 and TRBJ2-7; no clear D. Germline V CDR1 and CDR2: LNHDA, SQIVND (reference sequence). This CDR3 comprises 13 residues. Trimming left V 4 bases short and J 3 bases short, with 10 bases between. This CDR3 reads CASSSQTVYEQYF. CDR3 nucleotides: TGTGCCAGTAGTAGTCAGACTGTCTACGAGCAGTACTTC.

This clonotype was counted at least ten times. The rearrangement joins TRBV20-1 to TRBJ2-7, with 7 bases matching TRBD1. Germline loops: CDR1 DFQATT, CDR2 SNEGSKA (reference sequence). There are 18 residues in the CDR3. Trimming took 4 bases from V and 2 from J; bases not matched to a gene: 20. The CDR3 region is CSATADRVSLSGTYEQYF. The DNA for the CDR3 is TGCAGTGCTACCGCCGACAGGGTTTCACTATCGGGAACCTACGAGCAGTACTTC.

A single count supports this clonotype. The V and J genes are TRBV28 and TRBJ2-1, with D perhaps matching TRBD1 or TRBD2 (7 bases each). Trimming pared 6 bases from V and 3 bases from J, leaving 15 bases between. The CDR3 is made up of 15 amino acids. Germline CDR1 MDHEN, CDR2 SYDVKM. CDR3 in DNA: TGTGCCAGCAGCCAGGGGGGGGGGTACTACAATGAGCAGTTCTTC. This gives the protein CASSQGGGYYNEQFF.

This clonotype occurred a few times. The rearrangement links TRBV20-1 to TRBJ2-1, with TRBD2 identical over 13 bases. Unmatched junction bases numbered 7, after V lost 5 bases and J lost 6 bases. The germline V gene has CDR1 DFQATT and CDR2 SNEGSKA (reference sequence). The CDR3 contains 15 residues. The CDR3, as DNA: TGCAGTGCTCCGCCGGGACTAGCGGGAAGCAATGAGCAGTTCTTC. This encodes CSAPPGLAGSNEQFF.

CDR3 DNA sequence: TGTGCCAGAAGCTCGGGACAGGGACCGCCCCAGCATTTT. Translated, it gives CARSSGQGPPQHF. The chain joins TRBV5-3 to TRBJ1-5; 9 bases are a match to TRBD1. TRBV5-3 is given ORF status, its function remaining uncertain. The ends lost 3 bases at V and 9 bases at J; junction bases unmatched: 4. This CDR3 contains 13 residues.

J is TRBJ1-1 and V is TRBV7-3; tentatively, D is TRBD1 (6 bases). Germline CDR1 and CDR2: SGHTA and FQGTGA. This CDR3 region has 15 residues. Trimming took off 1 base at V and 5 bases at J, with 14 bases between the two ends. The CDR3 coding sequence is TGTGCCAGCAGCTTAAAGGGGGGATTTGAAACTGAAGCTTTCTTT. Amino acids: CASSLKGGFETEAFF. Full variable domain (outside the CDR3, taken from reference TRBV7-3 and TRBJ1-1): GAGVSQTPSNKVTEKGKYVELRCDPISGHTALYWYRQSLGQGPEFLIYFQGTGAADDSGLPNDRFFAVRPEGSVSTLKIQRTERGDSAVYLCASSLKGGFETEAFFGQGTRLTVV.

The chain recombines TRBV5-6 with TRBJ1-2; TRBD1 is a possible D gene (6 bases). The germline V gene encodes CDR1 SGHDT and CDR2 YYEEEE. Trimming left V 2 bases short and J 2 bases short, with 10 bases between. The CDR3 loop spans 14 amino acids. CDR3: CASSFWTANYGYTF. CDR3 nucleotides: TGTGCCAGCAGCTTTTGGACAGCAAACTATGGCTACACCTTC.

The chain's CDR3 is CASSPPYNEQFF. DNA for the CDR3: TGTGCCAGCAGTCCCCCTTACAATGAGCAGTTCTTC. The chain couples TRBV12-3 or TRBV12-4 to TRBJ2-1; no clear D. This CDR3 contains 12 residues. V lost 5 bases and J 4 bases, leaving 6 bases between the germline ends.

This sequence joins TRBV11-2 and TRBJ1-2; D possibly corresponds to TRBD1 (6 bases). Germline CDR1 reads SGHAT; CDR2 reads FQNNGV. The CDR3 sequence is 15 residues long. Trimming stripped 3 bases from V and 4 bases from J, with 15 bases between. CDR3 region: CASSLQGLKLYGYTF. In nucleotides, the CDR3 is TGTGCCAGCAGCTTGCAGGGGTTAAAACTCTATGGCTACACCTTC.

This clonotype was seen a few times. The rearrangement links TRBV12-3 or TRBV12-4 to TRBJ1-3; D call uncertain. V lost 6 bases and J 6 bases, leaving 15 bases between the germline ends. This CDR3 region has 14 residues. The CDR3 region has the DNA TGTGCCAGCAGACCCACGTTTAAGGAAAACACCATATATTTT. Residues: CASRPTFKENTIYF.

This clonotype has ten or more counts. The CDR3 DNA reads TGCAGTGCCCCCGGGGAGGGCCAGTACGAGCAGTACTTC. Its protein product is CSAPGEGQYEQYF. The gene calls are TRBV20-1 and TRBJ2-7; TRBD2 aligns across 7 bases. CDR3 size: 13 residues. Trimming took 6 bases from V and 4 from J; bases not matched to a gene: 9. The germline gives CDR1 DFQATT, CDR2 SNEGSKA (reference sequence).

This chain connects TRBV20-1 to TRBJ2-1; 9 bases agree with TRBD1. This CDR3 contains 15 residues. J lost 4 bases, V lost 6 bases, and 10 bases had no gene match. Germline CDR1 is DFQATT and CDR2 is SNEGSKA (reference sequence). The CDR3 region is CSATLDRGTYNEQFF. The CDR3 coding sequence is TGCAGTGCCACCCTTGACAGGGGGACTTACAATGAGCAGTTCTTC.

This clonotype was seen a few times. The gene calls are TRBV7-2 and TRBJ2-5, with 9 bases identical to TRBD2. The CDR3 is 14 amino acids. Germline CDR1 reads SGHTA; CDR2 reads FQGNSA. V trimming: 5 bases; J trimming: 3 bases; junction bases outside the gene matches: 4. The CDR3, as DNA: TGTGCCAGCAGCCCACAGCGGGGGGAAGAGACCCAGTACTTC. Its translation: CASSPQRGEETQYF.

This clonotype was seen repeatedly, ten times or more. The chain uses TRBV29-1 and TRBJ1-1; D gene ambiguous. The CDR3 has 13 residues. Trimming removed 7 bases from V and 3 bases from J, with 15 bases in between. Germline-derived CDR1 and CDR2 are SQVTM and ANQGSEA. The CDR3: CSAKGRVDTEAFF. The DNA of the CDR3 is TGCAGCGCCAAAGGGAGGGTGGACACTGAAGCTTTCTTT.

There are a few counts of this clonotype. The chain carries TRBV20-1 and TRBJ1-6; D uncertain. The ends were cut back, 0 bases at V and 2 bases at J, with 14 bases in the middle. There are 17 residues in the CDR3. Germline V gives CDR1 DFQATT, CDR2 SNEGSKA (reference sequence). The CDR3 protein is CSARERSLQAYNSPLHF. CDR3 bases: TGCAGTGCTAGAGAGCGTTCGCTACAAGCCTATAATTCACCCCTCCACTTT.

This clonotype showed up just a few times. This rearrangement joins TRBV18 to TRBJ2-7, with TRBD1 matching over 9 bases. After removal of 3 bases from V and 5 bases from J, the junction contained 5 bases not matched to a gene. CDR3 size: 14 residues. The germline V gene encodes CDR1 KGHSH and CDR2 LQKENI. DNA of the CDR3: TGTGCCAGCTCACCGATCGGGACAGGGCACGAGCAGTACTTC. Its protein product is CASSPIGTGHEQYF.

This sequence joins TRBV24-1 and TRBJ2-3, with a tentative D call TRBD1 (6 bases). Germline CDR1 and CDR2: KGHDR and SFDVKD. CDR3 length: 17 residues. V gave up 3 bases and J gave up 1 base, with 16 bases separating them. CDR3 protein: CATSDPGQGLGTDTQYF. CDR3 coding DNA: TGTGCCACCAGTGATCCAGGGCAGGGGTTGGGCACAGATACGCAGTATTTT.

There are a few counts of this clonotype. The chain employs TRBV6-1 and TRBJ2-1, with 9 bases lining up with TRBD2. Trimming cost V 4 bases and J 7 bases; bases outside gene matches: 11. This CDR3 region has 16 residues. Germline CDR1 MNHNS, CDR2 SASEGT. The DNA for the CDR3 is TGTGCCAGCAGTGCCCAAGTAGCGGGAGTGTGGAATGAGCAGTTCTTC. As protein: CASSAQVAGVWNEQFF.

The chain has TRBV7-3 and TRBJ1-1, with D perhaps TRBD1 (5 bases). Trimming pared 3 bases from V and 4 bases from J, leaving 9 bases between. Looked up from germline, CDR1 is SGHTA and CDR2 is FQGTGA. This CDR3 region has 13 residues. This CDR3 is CASSFGTITEAFF. DNA of the CDR3: TGTGCCAGCAGCTTTGGGACGATCACTGAAGCTTTCTTT.

The chain is built from TRBV5-1 and TRBJ2-3; 14 positions agree with TRBD2. V lost 7 bases, J lost 6 bases, and 4 bases stayed unmatched. Looked up from germline, CDR1 is SGHRS and CDR2 is YFSETQ. This CDR3 has 14 amino acids. CDR3 region: CASSTSGREDTQYF. The CDR3, as DNA: TGCGCCAGCTCGACTAGCGGGAGGGAGGATACGCAGTATTTT.

This clonotype has a count of ten or more. The genes are TRBV9 and TRBJ2-1; 11 bases align to TRBD2. The ends lost 3 bases at V and 7 bases at J; junction bases unmatched: 9. The CDR3 has 16 residues. Per germline, CDR1 SGDLS and CDR2 YYNGEE. The CDR3: CASSGYSGRADNEQFF. CDR3 DNA: TGTGCCAGCAGCGGGTATAGCGGGAGGGCCGATAATGAGCAGTTCTTC.